Sequencing of this T cell receptor (beta chain) was carried out in a study of OX40 agonist ivuxolimab in advanced cancers. Generated by immunoSEQ multiplex PCR, the TCRdb table keeps only in-frame clones and is missing some. The repertoire holds under 100,000 clones, with 84% as singletons. This specimen was CD4+ or CD8+ T cells sorted from blood, taken in a trial of the OX40 agonist ivuxolimab. This sequence originates from an adult with an advanced solid tumor such as melanoma, head and neck, liver or kidney cancer.

The CDR3 loop is CASSFSGNEQFF. CDR3 DNA: TGTGCCAGCAGCTTTAGCGGAAATGAGCAGTTCTTC. The gene calls are TRBV7-3 and TRBJ2-1; D is possibly TRBD2 (6 bases). This CDR3 spans 12 amino acids. CDR1 and CDR2 from the germline V gene are SGHTA and FQGTGA. V lost 3 bases to trimming and J lost 7 bases, with 7 bases between them. Looking up the rest from reference TRBV7-3 and TRBJ2-1 gives the full variable domain: GAGVSQTPSNKVTEKGKYVELRCDPISGHTALYWYRQSLGQGPEFLIYFQGTGAADDSGLPNDRFFAVRPEGSVSTLKIQRTERGDSAVYLCASSFSGNEQFFGPGTRLTVL.